Below are 18 T cell receptor beta chains sequenced from a single sample in a study of T cells in Graves' hyperthyroidism and ophthalmopathy. Template material for amplifying TCR beta CDR3 regions consisted of RNA transcripts. An initial round of RT-PCR targeting the TCR CDR3 relied on the HTBI primer set. From the multiplex PCR reads, TCRdb called clonotypes with MiXCR, one entry per CDR3 protein. The sample comprises 800,000 or so distinct CDR3 sequences, around 38% of which are singletons, and 7% to 10% rests with the top ten. Input material: blood. The receptors derive from a young man with Graves' hyperthyroidism.

As regards this clonotype: This may be a read error, as it is one base from a much larger clone. The V gene is TRBV29-1, the J gene TRBJ1-1, with unresolved D. CDR1 and CDR2 from the germline V gene are SQVTM and ANQGSEA. CDR3 length equals 13 residues. Trimming took off 3 bases at V and 9 bases at J, with 17 bases between the two ends. The chain's CDR3 is CSVDWLPGTQAFF. In DNA form, the CDR3 reads TGCAGCGTTGACTGGCTACCCGGTACTCAAGCTTTCTTT.

At least ten counts were recorded for this clonotype. J is TRBJ2-7 and V is TRBV10-3; D possibly corresponds to TRBD2 (5 bases). Germline CDR1 ENHRY, CDR2 SYGVKD. The length of the CDR3 is 13 residues. V shed 3 bases and J shed 3 bases, with 9 bases lying between them. The CDR3 is CAISDTGIYEQYF. In DNA, the CDR3 is TGTGCCATCAGTGACACGGGAATCTACGAGCAGTACTTC.

The gene calls are TRBV5-1 and TRBJ1-3, with D maybe TRBD1 (6 bases). CDR1 is SGHRS, CDR2 YFSETQ, per germline. There are 16 residues in the CDR3. V was clipped by 4 bases and J by 2 bases, with 16 bases between them. The CDR3 reads CASSPQGTSTGNTIYF. CDR3 in DNA: TGCGCCAGCAGCCCCCAGGGGACAAGCACTGGAAACACCATATATTTT.

This clonotype was seen many times. The chain carries TRBV20-1 and TRBJ2-6; possibly TRBD2 for D (6 bases). This CDR3 is 14 amino acids long. The V gene lost 6 bases and the J gene lost 2 bases, with 11 bases spanning the gap. CDR1 and CDR2 (germline): DFQATT, SNEGSKA (reference sequence). The CDR3 protein is CSARGGPGANVLTF. CDR3 in DNA: TGCAGTGCGCGGGGAGGCCCTGGGGCCAACGTCCTGACTTTC.

This clonotype has just a few counts. The rearrangement joins TRBV7-2 to TRBJ1-5; possible D gene TRBD1, 5 bases. Germline V CDR1 and CDR2: SGHTA, FQGNSA. Deletions cut 2 bases from V and 4 bases from J, with 15 bases between. The CDR3 length is 16 residues. The CDR3 DNA sequence: TGTGCCAGCAGCTTAAGGGGCAGGTTCGGGAATCAGCCCCAGCATTTT. Amino acids: CASSLRGRFGNQPQHF.

A few counts support this clonotype. The chain joins TRBV14 to TRBJ1-1, with D perhaps TRBD1 (5 bases). CDR3 length equals 14 residues. V lost 4 bases and J lost 3, with 12 bases in between. CDR1 SGHDN and CDR2 FVKESK come from the germline V gene. The CDR3 region has the DNA TGTGCCAGCAGCCGCCCAGCCAGGGACACTGAAGCTTTCTTT. This gives the protein CASSRPARDTEAFF.

This clonotype was seen more than once but under ten times. An end of the junction does not agree with germline; a read error may underlie this. The chain couples TRBV2 to TRBJ2-7; D remains unclear. The CDR3 runs to 12 residues. Germline loops: CDR1 SNHLY, CDR2 FYNNEI. The CDR3 reads CASSEEDYEQYF. For the CDR3, the DNA is TGTGCCAGCAGCGAAGAGGACTACGAGCAGTACTTC. Full variable domain (rest looked up from reference TRBV2 and TRBJ2-7): EPEVTQTPSHQVTQMGQEVILRCVPISNHLYFYWYRQILGQKVEFLVSFYNNEISEKSEIFDDQFSVERPDGSNFTLKIRSTKLEDSAMYFCASSEEDYEQYFGPGTRLTVT.

Many counts were recorded for this clonotype. The chain's CDR3 is CASGQDQPQHF. The CDR3 bases are TGTGCCAGTGGACAGGATCAGCCCCAGCATTTT. The gene calls are TRBV25-1 and TRBJ1-5, with 7 bases identical to TRBD1. This CDR3 region has 11 residues. Looked up from germline, CDR1 is MGHDK and CDR2 is SYGVNS. Losses at the gene ends were 9 bases for V and 5 bases for J; bases not matched to a gene: 1.

This chain links TRBV20-1 with TRBJ2-5, with TRBD2 as a possible D gene (5 bases). Germline loops: CDR1 DFQATT, CDR2 SNEGSKA (reference sequence). This CDR3 contains 16 residues. Trimming took off 0 bases at V and 9 bases at J, with 23 bases between the two ends. The CDR3 nucleotides are TGCAGTGCTAGAGAGGATTCGGGGAGTCGTACTCAGCCCCAGTACTTC. Its translation: CSAREDSGSRTQPQYF.

The genes are TRBV30 and TRBJ2-2; perhaps TRBD1 as D (6 bases). The CDR3 has 12 residues. Trimming removed 2 bases from V and 6 bases from J, with 7 bases in between. Germline-derived CDR1 and CDR2 are GTSNPN and SVGIG (reference sequence). The CDR3, as DNA: TGTGCCTGGAGTCCAGGGGCCGGGGAGCTGTTTTTT. Its protein product is CAWSPGAGELFF.

The V and J genes are TRBV5-1 and TRBJ1-1; a possible D gene is TRBD1 (6 bases). Germline V gene data show CDR1 as SGHRS and CDR2 as YFSETQ. The CDR3 totals 16 residues. V lost 4 bases and J lost 6, with 22 bases in between. CDR3 protein: CASSPVGGQKPSEAFF. In DNA form, the CDR3 reads TGCGCCAGCAGCCCGGTGGGAGGACAGAAGCCATCTGAAGCTTTCTTT.

The chain couples TRBV7-2 to TRBJ2-7, with 9 bases lining up with TRBD1. The CDR3 is 18 residues long. CDR1 is SGHTA, CDR2 FQGNSA, per germline. The ends lost 2 bases at V and 2 bases at J; junction bases unmatched: 13. In DNA form, the CDR3 reads TGTGCCAGCAGCTTACGGGGCCTGGGGACAGGGATAACCTACGAGCAGTACTTC. As protein: CASSLRGLGTGITYEQYF.

This clonotype has more than one count but fewer than ten. This chain connects TRBV7-9 to TRBJ1-1; a weak D match, TRBD1 (5 bases). The V end lost 5 bases, the J end lost 1 base, and 17 bases lay between the germline ends. This CDR3 contains 16 residues. Per the germline V gene, CDR1 is SEHNR and CDR2 is FQNEAQ (reference sequence). The CDR3 loop reads CASSRSWQGENTEAFF. CDR3 sequence (DNA): TGTGCCAGCAGCCGGTCTTGGCAAGGGGAGAACACTGAAGCTTTCTTT.

On this clonotype itself: A much larger clone lies one base from this, so it may be a read error. The chain uses TRBV5-1 and TRBJ1-1; no reliable D call. In germline, CDR1 is SGHRS, CDR2 YFSETQ. The CDR3 spans 13 residues. V was cut by 4 bases and J by 3 bases, with 10 bases left in between. This CDR3 is CASSTGRHTEAFF. DNA of the CDR3: TGCGCCAGCAGCACTGGGAGACACACTGAAGCTTTCTTT.

Many counts were recorded for this clonotype. The J gene is TRBJ2-2, the V gene TRBV24-1; the match to TRBD1 covers 7 bases. V gave up 5 bases and J gave up 6 bases; unmatched junction bases: 8. Germline V lookup: CDR1 KGHDR, CDR2 SFDVKD. The CDR3 contains 15 residues. The CDR3 nucleotides read TGTGCCACCAGTGCAGGGACAGCAGAGGCCGGGGAGCTGTTTTTT. Translation gives CATSAGTAEAGELFF.

The chain is built from TRBV7-2 and TRBJ2-5, with TRBD2 matching over 8 bases. With 4 bases clipped from V and 5 bases from J, the junction kept 12 bases outside the gene matches. The CDR3 runs to 16 residues. CDR1 and CDR2 from the germline V gene are SGHTA and FQGNSA. CDR3 bases: TGTGCCAGCAGCTCAGTCGCGGGACTAGGGTATGAGACCCAGTACTTC. Protein: CASSSVAGLGYETQYF.

V and J are TRBV7-2 and TRBJ2-2; 7 nucleotides match TRBD1. Losses at the gene ends were 3 bases for V and 6 bases for J; bases not matched to a gene: 7. The CDR3 runs to 15 residues. Germline values: CDR1 SGHTA, CDR2 FQGNSA. CDR3 protein: CASSLRQGGAGELFF. As DNA, the CDR3 is TGTGCCAGCAGCTTGCGACAGGGTGGCGCCGGGGAGCTGTTTTTT.

The CDR3 spells CASSETAAWDGYTF. CDR3 coding DNA: TGTGCCAGCAGCGAGACAGCCGCCTGGGATGGCTACACCTTC. V is TRBV6-5 and J is TRBJ1-2; D possibly corresponds to TRBD1 (5 bases). V was cut by 6 bases and J by 6 bases, with 17 bases left in between. From germline, CDR1 is MNHEY and CDR2 SVGAGI. The CDR3 consists of 14 residues.